These T cell receptor beta chains were read from a single sample in a study of T-cell memory formation after mild COVID-19. A single record per CDR3 protein comes from TCRdb applying MiXCR to the 5' RACE reads. The sample records approximately 490,000 distinct CDR3 sequences, roughly 21% being singletons. Specimen: PBMCs or a T cell subset sorted from them (not recorded which). The receptor source for this set is an adult woman who had mild COVID-19 (a few samples of this study predate the infection). Cell type and time point are not known. The CDR3 runs from the conserved cysteine through the conserved F or W. Each record gives: J gene, clone size, D gene, V gene, CDR3 protein, CDR3 DNA. The D gene is left open where the match is weak. Size is stated for part of the rows, as once, few or many counts, or as a class when the clone is expanded.

J gene: TRBJ2-1; clone size: few; D gene: TRBD2; V gene: TRBV12-3/TRBV12-4; CDR3 protein: CASSWSSGASSYNEQFF; CDR3 DNA: TGTGCCAGCAGCTGGAGTAGCGGGGCCAGCTCCTACAATGAGCAGTTCTTC
J gene: TRBJ2-3; clone size: .; D gene: TRBD2; V gene: TRBV5-1; CDR3 protein: CASSRARGGVPDTQYF; CDR3 DNA: TGCGCCAGCAGCAGGGCTCGCGGGGGGGTACCAGATACGCAGTATTTT
J gene: TRBJ1-2; clone size: .; D gene: .; V gene: TRBV7-8; CDR3 protein: CASSFPGPLGGYTF; CDR3 DNA: TGTGCCAGCAGCTTCCCGGGCCCCCTGGGTGGCTACACCTTC
J gene: TRBJ1-1; clone size: .; D gene: .; V gene: TRBV30; CDR3 protein: CAWSVELPTEAFF; CDR3 DNA: TGTGCCTGGAGTGTAGAACTACCCACTGAAGCTTTCTTT
J gene: TRBJ1-2; clone size: .; D gene: TRBD1; V gene: TRBV20-1; CDR3 protein: CSARDPGGSYGYTF; CDR3 DNA: TGCAGTGCTAGAGATCCAGGGGGCAGCTATGGCTACACCTTC
J gene: TRBJ2-6; clone size: .; D gene: .; V gene: TRBV9; CDR3 protein: CASSVHYRDIPGANVLTF; CDR3 DNA: TGTGCCAGCAGCGTACATTACAGGGATATTCCTGGGGCCAACGTCCTGACTTTC
J gene: TRBJ2-7; clone size: few; D gene: TRBD2; V gene: TRBV4-3; CDR3 protein: CASSQAASGRDMSPYEQYF; CDR3 DNA: TGCGCCAGCAGCCAAGCGGCTAGCGGGAGGGATATGTCCCCCTACGAGCAGTACTTC
J gene: TRBJ2-1; clone size: many; D gene: TRBD2; V gene: TRBV5-1; CDR3 protein: CASSQDSGSWYEQFF; CDR3 DNA: TGCGCCAGCAGCCAGGATAGCGGGAGTTGGTATGAGCAGTTCTTC
J gene: TRBJ2-5; clone size: .; D gene: TRBD1; V gene: TRBV25-1; CDR3 protein: CASSGTGGVKTQYF; CDR3 DNA: TGTGCCAGCAGCGGGACAGGGGGGGTAAAGACCCAGTACTTC
J gene: TRBJ1-1; clone size: many; D gene: .; V gene: TRBV12-3/TRBV12-4; CDR3 protein: CASSLRRTEAFF; CDR3 DNA: TGTGCCAGCAGTTTGAGAAGGACTGAAGCTTTCTTT
J gene: TRBJ1-2; clone size: .; D gene: .; V gene: TRBV6-5; CDR3 protein: CASSYRAQDGYTF; CDR3 DNA: TGTGCCAGCAGTTACAGGGCCCAGGATGGCTACACCTTC
J gene: TRBJ2-2; clone size: few; D gene: TRBD2; V gene: TRBV12-3/TRBV12-4; CDR3 protein: CASSATSGNTGELFF; CDR3 DNA: TGTGCCAGCAGCGCGACTAGCGGCAACACCGGGGAGCTGTTTTTT
J gene: TRBJ2-2; clone size: .; D gene: TRBD2; V gene: TRBV6-5; CDR3 protein: CASSYGQLAGVTGELFF; CDR3 DNA: TGTGCCAGCAGTTACGGACAACTAGCGGGAGTTACCGGGGAGCTGTTTTTT
J gene: TRBJ2-1; clone size: .; D gene: TRBD2; V gene: TRBV7-9; CDR3 protein: CASPAGLATNEQFF; CDR3 DNA: TGTGCCAGCCCCGCGGGACTAGCAACCAATGAGCAGTTCTTC
J gene: TRBJ1-2; clone size: few; D gene: .; V gene: TRBV12-3/TRBV12-4; CDR3 protein: CASSSTGTGYTF; CDR3 DNA: TGTGCCAGCAGTTCCACAGGGACCGGCTACACCTTC
J gene: TRBJ1-5; clone size: few; D gene: .; V gene: TRBV18; CDR3 protein: CASSPGNNQPQHF; CDR3 DNA: TGTGCCAGCTCACCAGGGAACAATCAGCCCCAGCATTTT
J gene: TRBJ2-3; clone size: many; D gene: .; V gene: TRBV5-1; CDR3 protein: CASSSDRTTDTQYF; CDR3 DNA: TGCGCCAGCAGCTCGGACAGAACCACAGATACGCAGTATTTT
J gene: TRBJ2-5; clone size: .; D gene: .; V gene: TRBV24-1; CDR3 protein: CATSDPDGWCREETQYF; CDR3 DNA: TGTGCCACCAGTGATCCCGATGGCTGGTGCAGGGAAGAGACCCAGTACTTC
J gene: TRBJ2-3; clone size: .; D gene: .; V gene: TRBV18; CDR3 protein: CASSPNLVDTQYF; CDR3 DNA: TGTGCCAGCTCACCGAATCTGGTGGATACGCAGTATTTT
J gene: TRBJ1-2; clone size: few; D gene: .; V gene: TRBV24-1; CDR3 protein: CATSDPRTVGGYTF; CDR3 DNA: TGTGCCACCAGTGACCCACGGACAGTTGGCGGCTACACCTTC
J gene: TRBJ2-7; clone size: .; D gene: TRBD2; V gene: TRBV20-1; CDR3 protein: CSVILLAVNSYEQYF; CDR3 DNA: TGCAGTGTGATCTTGCTAGCGGTGAACTCCTACGAGCAGTACTTC
J gene: TRBJ2-5; clone size: .; D gene: .; V gene: TRBV7-9; CDR3 protein: CASSNTKQYF; CDR3 DNA: TGTGCCAGCAGCAACACTAAACAGTACTTC
J gene: TRBJ2-7; clone size: .; D gene: .; V gene: TRBV29-1; CDR3 protein: CSVEVVDTYEQYF; CDR3 DNA: TGCAGCGTTGAAGTTGTGGATACCTACGAGCAGTACTTC
J gene: TRBJ1-1; clone size: few; D gene: .; V gene: TRBV27; CDR3 protein: CASSLIRGGDTEAFF; CDR3 DNA: TGTGCCAGCAGTTTAATCCGGGGGGGGGACACTGAAGCTTTCTTT
J gene: TRBJ1-2; clone size: .; D gene: .; V gene: TRBV5-1; CDR3 protein: CASSPPADYGYTF; CDR3 DNA: TGCGCCAGCAGCCCACCGGCGGACTATGGCTACACCTTC
J gene: TRBJ2-7; clone size: few; D gene: TRBD2; V gene: TRBV15; CDR3 protein: CATSRNLAGGPYEQYF; CDR3 DNA: TGTGCCACCAGCAGAAATCTAGCGGGAGGCCCCTACGAGCAGTACTTC
J gene: TRBJ1-3; clone size: few; D gene: .; V gene: TRBV7-9; CDR3 protein: CASSPRQAVLSVAGNTIYF; CDR3 DNA: TGTGCCAGCAGCCCGAGACAGGCTGTATTATCGGTCGCTGGAAACACCATATATTTT
J gene: TRBJ2-1; clone size: .; D gene: .; V gene: TRBV7-9; CDR3 protein: CASSPPAGGNEQFF; CDR3 DNA: TGTGCCAGCAGCCCCCCAGCAGGAGGCAATGAGCAGTTCTTC
J gene: TRBJ2-1; clone size: many; D gene: TRBD2; V gene: TRBV5-1; CDR3 protein: CASSLTSGGVDEQFF; CDR3 DNA: TGCGCCAGCAGCTTGACTAGCGGGGGGGTAGATGAGCAGTTCTTC
J gene: TRBJ1-4; clone size: .; D gene: TRBD1; V gene: TRBV5-5; CDR3 protein: CASSPPGTENEKLFF; CDR3 DNA: TGTGCCAGCAGCCCACCCGGGACAGAGAATGAAAAACTGTTTTTT
J gene: TRBJ2-7; clone size: few; D gene: .; V gene: TRBV6-5; CDR3 protein: CASSYAALGEQYF; CDR3 DNA: TGTGCCAGCAGTTACGCAGCTTTGGGCGAGCAGTACTTC
J gene: TRBJ2-1; clone size: few; D gene: .; V gene: TRBV4-2; CDR3 protein: CASSLSLSGDWEQFF; CDR3 DNA: TGTGCCAGCAGCCTGTCACTCTCAGGGGATTGGGAGCAGTTCTTC